A selection of T cell receptor beta chains follows, all from one sample in a study of T cell clonotyping in hematopoietic cell transplantation. Clones were read by immunoSEQ multiplex PCR, and TCRdb kept only the in-frame ones, dropping some. Of around 21,000 clones detected, about 90% appear once; the ten largest clones hold about 3.7%. The starting material was peripheral blood mononuclear cells, obtained before stem cell transplant. The receptors originated from a man aged 18 to 29 with biphenotypic leukemia. Some clones in this sample may be carry-over from other donors' samples. Both conserved end residues are part of each CDR3. D genes are given only for firm matches. Some rows have no size entry. The others give once, few or many, or a class for an expanded clone.

V,size,J,D,CDR3,DNA
TRBV6-5,NA,TRBJ1-1,NA,CASSDLLMNTEAFF,TGTGCCAGCAGTGATCTATTGATGAACACTGAAGCTTTCTTT
TRBV7-8,NA,TRBJ1-2,NA,CASSPPIDPHYGYTF,TGTGCCAGCAGCCCCCCAATAGACCCCCACTATGGCTACACCTTC
TRBV2,NA,TRBJ1-5,NA,CASSLLGQVNQPQHF,TGTGCCAGCAGCTTGCTGGGGCAGGTCAATCAGCCCCAGCATTTT
TRBV28,NA,TRBJ1-1,TRBD1,CASSTTGANREAFF,TGTGCCAGCAGCACCACAGGGGCCAATAGGGAAGCTTTCTTT
TRBV10-1,NA,TRBJ2-7,TRBD1,CASRGPGQSSYEQYF,TGCGCCAGCAGGGGTCCGGGACAGAGCTCCTACGAGCAGTACTTC
TRBV19,once,TRBJ2-5,NA,CASSIRARGVQETQYF,TGTGCCAGTAGTATACGGGCCAGGGGCGTACAAGAGACCCAGTACTTC
TRBV27,few,TRBJ2-7,TRBD1,CASRPGQGAGDEQYF,TGTGCCAGCAGGCCGGGACAGGGGGCCGGCGACGAGCAGTACTTC
TRBV7-8,NA,TRBJ1-5,NA,CASSLELGDQPQHF,TGTGCCAGCAGCTTAGAACTCGGGGATCAGCCCCAGCATTTT
TRBV11-2,NA,TRBJ1-2,NA,CASSLAGHLTYGYTF,TGTGCCAGCAGCTTAGCAGGACACCTGACCTATGGCTACACCTTC
TRBV6-5,NA,TRBJ1-2,NA,CASSGGGYYGYTF,TGTGCCAGCAGTGGGGGGGGATACTACGGCTACACCTTC
TRBV20-1,NA,TRBJ1-2,NA,CSAKGDYGYTF,TGCAGTGCGAAGGGTGACTATGGCTACACCTTC
TRBV5-1,NA,TRBJ1-1,NA,CASRRAMNTEAFF,TGCGCCAGCAGAAGAGCCATGAACACTGAAGCTTTCTTT
TRBV7-9,NA,TRBJ2-1,NA,CASSPPTGYEQFF,TGTGCCAGCAGCCCACCCACGGGTTATGAGCAGTTCTTC
TRBV7-2,NA,TRBJ2-7,NA,CASSSSSDPSYEQYF,TGTGCCAGCAGCTCCTCTAGCGACCCCTCCTACGAGCAGTACTTC
TRBV19,NA,TRBJ1-1,NA,CASSTLRPQRRGPNEAFF,TGTGCCAGTAGTACCCTCCGGCCACAGAGAAGGGGACCGAATGAAGCTTTCTTT
TRBV10-2,NA,TRBJ2-7,NA,CASSETVSAYEQYF,TGCGCCAGCAGTGAAACAGTGTCTGCCTACGAGCAGTACTTC
TRBV27,NA,TRBJ1-2,NA,CASSQDPIKSYTF,TGTGCCAGCAGTCAGGACCCCATTAAGAGCTACACCTTC
TRBV2,NA,TRBJ1-5,TRBD1,CASSVGTGLRPQHF,TGTGCCAGCAGTGTCGGGACAGGGCTTAGGCCCCAGCATTTT
TRBV14,NA,TRBJ2-5,TRBD1,CASSQEAGTGPRNETQYF,TGTGCCAGCAGCCAAGAGGCCGGGACAGGGCCTCGGAATGAGACCCAGTACTTC
TRBV21-1,NA,TRBJ2-7,NA,CASSIVGTGGPPYEQYF,TGTGCCAGCAGCATAGTTGGGACAGGGGGTCCTCCCTACGAGCAGTACTTC
TRBV10-3,NA,TRBJ2-7,TRBD2,CAISGTSDYEQYF,TGTGCCATCAGCGGGACTAGCGACTACGAGCAGTACTTC
TRBV7-9,NA,TRBJ1-1,NA,CASSLWPEAFF,TGTGCCAGCAGCTTATGGCCTGAAGCTTTCTTT
TRBV6-6,NA,TRBJ2-3,TRBD2,CASSKLAGETDTQYF,TGTGCCAGCAGTAAACTAGCGGGAGAAACAGATACGCAGTATTTT
TRBV27,NA,TRBJ2-7,TRBD2,CASSLLPDPGGYEQYF,TGTGCCAGCAGTTTGCTCCCGGACCCGGGGGGCTACGAGCAGTACTTC
TRBV6-5,few,TRBJ1-5,NA,CASSYGDNQPQHF,TGTGCCAGCAGTTACGGAGATAATCAGCCCCAGCATTTT
TRBV7-2,NA,TRBJ2-7,NA,CASSLGSAGSVYEQYF,TGTGCCAGCAGCTTAGGCTCGGCGGGAAGTGTATACGAGCAGTACTTC
TRBV30,NA,TRBJ2-7,TRBD1,CAWDRGPSYEQYF,TGTGCCTGGGACAGGGGGCCATCCTACGAGCAGTACTTC
TRBV6-1,NA,TRBJ2-7,NA,CASSILTGAYEQYF,TGTGCCAGCAGTATCCTGACAGGAGCCTACGAGCAGTACTTC